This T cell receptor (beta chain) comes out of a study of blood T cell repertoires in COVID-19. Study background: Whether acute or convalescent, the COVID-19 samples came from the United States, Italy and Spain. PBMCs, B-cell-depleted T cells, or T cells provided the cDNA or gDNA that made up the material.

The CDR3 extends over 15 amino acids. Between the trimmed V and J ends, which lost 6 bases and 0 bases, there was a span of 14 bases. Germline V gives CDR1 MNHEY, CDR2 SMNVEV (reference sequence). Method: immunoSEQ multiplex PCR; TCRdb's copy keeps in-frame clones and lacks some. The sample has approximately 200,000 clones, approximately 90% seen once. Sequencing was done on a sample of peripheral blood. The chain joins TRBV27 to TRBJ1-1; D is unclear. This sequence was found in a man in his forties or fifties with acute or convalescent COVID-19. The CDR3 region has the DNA TGTGCCAGCAGACCGTACAGAGATCTGAACACTGAAGCTTTCTTT. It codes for CASRPYRDLNTEAFF.